This paragraph reports one T cell receptor beta chain. The target antigen is unknown. The CDR3 runs 15 residues. The V segment lost 8 bases and the J segment 3 bases; nucleotides outside the gene matches: 13. The germline V gene has CDR1 SQVTM and CDR2 ANQGSEA. The entry originates in a study of T cells in Graves' hyperthyroidism and ophthalmopathy. Study-wide findings and caveats: Stable hyperthyroidism was separated from ophthalmopathy by a model based on 13 V-J features.

Ophthalmopathy patients all had a Clinical Activity Score of at least 3, a NOSPECS grade of at least 4 and disease under 3 months old. There were TCR beta CDR3 regions amplified from RNA transcripts. Primed by the HTBI set, a first-round RT-PCR was run on the TCR CDR3. TCRdb re-called the multiplex PCR reads through MiXCR, storing one row per CDR3 protein. This sample has about 600,000 distinct CDR3 sequences; more than 15% occur once, and the top ten carry roughly 3.3%. The clonotype was recovered from a middle-aged woman with Graves' ophthalmopathy. The specimen was blood. This chain joins TRBV29-1 and TRBJ2-3, with 8 bases that match TRBD1. DNA of the CDR3: TGCAGCTCACGGGTCTGGACAGGGATGACAGATACGCAGTATTTT. Protein: CSSRVWTGMTDTQYF.